The 5 T cell receptor beta chains presented below share a single source sample, sequenced in a study of identical twins. TCRdb reprocessed the 5' RACE reads via MiXCR and lists one record per CDR3 protein. The sample records approximately 620,000 distinct CDR3 sequences, approximately 9% being singletons. The data were also submitted as part of a second study, on yellow fever vaccine responses in identical twins.

The sequenced material came from PBMCs. Receptors originate from a woman under 30 in good health.

The chain has TRBV7-8 and TRBJ2-3, with D possibly matching TRBD1 (6 bases). This CDR3 comprises 16 residues. Per the germline V gene, CDR1 is SGHVS and CDR2 is FQNEAQ. Trimming stripped 5 bases from V and 0 bases from J, with 15 bases between. The CDR3 loop reads CASSMGQSRSTDTQYF. DNA for the CDR3: TGTGCCAGCAGCATGGGACAATCTAGGAGCACAGATACGCAGTATTTT.

This clonotype was recorded a few times. This sequence joins TRBV29-1 and TRBJ2-7; TRBD1 aligns across 7 bases. The ends lost 7 bases at V and 3 bases at J; junction bases unmatched: 9. The germline gives CDR1 SQVTM, CDR2 ANQGSEA. The CDR3 totals 13 residues. The CDR3 bases are TGCAGCGCCGGGGACAGCTCTTACTACGAGCAGTACTTC. Its protein is CSAGDSSYYEQYF.

This clonotype turned up a few times. The V call is TRBV18, the J call TRBJ1-2, with D uncertain. Germline V gene lookup returns CDR1 KGHSH and CDR2 LQKENI. Trimming cost V 0 bases and J 3 bases, with 11 bases left between them. This CDR3 is built from 15 residues. CDR3 nucleotide sequence: TGTGCCAGCTCACCACCATCAAAAAGCGACTATGGCTACACCTTC. As protein: CASSPPSKSDYGYTF.

The rearrangement joins TRBV15 to TRBJ2-1; D is unresolved. Germline V gives CDR1 LNHNV, CDR2 YYDKDF (reference sequence). V was shortened by 1 base and J by 0 bases, with 7 bases between the two germline ends. The CDR3 runs 15 residues. CDR3: CATSRVTSSYNEQFF. The CDR3 DNA sequence: TGTGCCACCAGCAGAGTGACATCCTCCTACAATGAGCAGTTCTTC.

This clonotype has only a few counts. The chain combines TRBV7-9 with TRBJ1-1; 7 bases line up with TRBD1. Per germline, CDR1 SEHNR and CDR2 FQNEAQ (reference sequence). CDR3 length: 14 residues. J was trimmed by 3 bases and V by 2 bases; bases with no gene match: 3. Here the CDR3 DNA reads TGTGCCAGCAGCTTACAGCAGGGGGACACTGAAGCTTTCTTT. It is translated as CASSLQQGDTEAFF.